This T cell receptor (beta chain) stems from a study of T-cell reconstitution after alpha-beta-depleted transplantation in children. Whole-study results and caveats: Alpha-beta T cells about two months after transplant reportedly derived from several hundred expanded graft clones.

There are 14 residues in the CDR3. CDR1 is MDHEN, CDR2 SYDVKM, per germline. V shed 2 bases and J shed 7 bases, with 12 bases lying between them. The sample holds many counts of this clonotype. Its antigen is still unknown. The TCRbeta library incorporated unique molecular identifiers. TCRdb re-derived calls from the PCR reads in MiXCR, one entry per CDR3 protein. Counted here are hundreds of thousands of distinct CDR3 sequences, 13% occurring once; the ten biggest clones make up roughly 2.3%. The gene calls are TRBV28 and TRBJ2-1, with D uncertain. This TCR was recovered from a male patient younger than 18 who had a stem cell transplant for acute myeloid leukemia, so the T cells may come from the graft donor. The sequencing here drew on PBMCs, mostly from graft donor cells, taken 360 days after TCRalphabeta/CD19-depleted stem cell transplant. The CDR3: CASSLRVPLNEQFF. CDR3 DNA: TGTGCCAGCAGTTTAAGGGTACCGTTGAATGAGCAGTTCTTC.